This TCR beta chain emerged from a study of T cells in Graves' hyperthyroidism and ophthalmopathy. This clonotype has more than one count but fewer than ten. Amplified regions were TCR beta CDR3 sequences from RNA transcripts. HTBI primers were the set used in a first-round RT-PCR of the TCR CDR3. Using its own MiXCR run on the multiplex PCR reads, TCRdb lists one record per CDR3 protein. The sample lists 350,000 to 400,000 distinct CDR3 sequences, just under 15% seen once, with around a third in the top ten. The germline V gene has CDR1 KGHDR and CDR2 SFDVKD. The V gene lost 12 bases and the J gene lost 5 bases, with 24 bases spanning the gap. The CDR3 is 15 residues long.

Sequencing used blood. The TCR sequence derives from a young woman with Graves' hyperthyroidism. The chain couples TRBV24-1 to TRBJ2-5; D is possibly TRBD1 (6 bases). The CDR3 DNA reads TGTGCCGCCAACTACGGACAGTCGGGGTTGGAGACCCAGTACTTC. Protein product: CAANYGQSGLETQYF.